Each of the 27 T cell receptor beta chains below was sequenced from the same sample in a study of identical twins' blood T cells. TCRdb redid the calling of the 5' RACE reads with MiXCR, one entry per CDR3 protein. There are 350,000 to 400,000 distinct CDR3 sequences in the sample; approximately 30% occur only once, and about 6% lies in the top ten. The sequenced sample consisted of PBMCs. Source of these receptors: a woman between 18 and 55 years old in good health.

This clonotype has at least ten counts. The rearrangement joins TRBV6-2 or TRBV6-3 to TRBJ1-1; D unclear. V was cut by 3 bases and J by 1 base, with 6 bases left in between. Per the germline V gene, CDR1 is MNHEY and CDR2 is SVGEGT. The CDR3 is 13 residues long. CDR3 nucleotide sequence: TGTGCCAGCAGTTATGGAACGAACACTGAAGCTTTCTTT. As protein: CASSYGTNTEAFF.

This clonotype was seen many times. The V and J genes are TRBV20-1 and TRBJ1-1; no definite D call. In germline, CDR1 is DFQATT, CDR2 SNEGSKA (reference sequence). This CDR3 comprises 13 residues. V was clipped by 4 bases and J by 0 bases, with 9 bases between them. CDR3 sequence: CSANEGMNTEAFF. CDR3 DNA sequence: TGCAGTGCTAATGAGGGAATGAACACTGAAGCTTTCTTT.

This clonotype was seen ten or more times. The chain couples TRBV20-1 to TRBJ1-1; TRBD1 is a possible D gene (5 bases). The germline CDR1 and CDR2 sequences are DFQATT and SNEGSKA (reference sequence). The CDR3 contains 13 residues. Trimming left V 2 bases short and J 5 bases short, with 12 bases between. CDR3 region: CSARYGGVTEAFF. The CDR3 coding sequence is TGCAGTGCTAGATATGGGGGGGTAACTGAAGCTTTCTTT.

The CDR3 nucleotides are TGTGCCAGCAGTTTCTTCTGGGAGACCCAGTACTTC. Translation gives CASSFFWETQYF. This sequence joins TRBV12-3 or TRBV12-4 and TRBJ2-5; D remains ambiguous. Trimming cost V 3 bases and J 5 bases, with 7 bases left between them. This CDR3 comprises 12 residues.

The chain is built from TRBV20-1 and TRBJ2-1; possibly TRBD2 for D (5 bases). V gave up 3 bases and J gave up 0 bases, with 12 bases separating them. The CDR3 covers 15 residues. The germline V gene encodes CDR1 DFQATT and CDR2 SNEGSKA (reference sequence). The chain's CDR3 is CSARGAVNSYNEQFF. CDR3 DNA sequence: TGCAGTGCTAGGGGAGCGGTAAACTCCTACAATGAGCAGTTCTTC.

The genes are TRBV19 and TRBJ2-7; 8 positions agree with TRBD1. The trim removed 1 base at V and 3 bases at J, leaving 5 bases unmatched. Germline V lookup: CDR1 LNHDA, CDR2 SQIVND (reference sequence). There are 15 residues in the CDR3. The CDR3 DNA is TGTGCCAGTAGTATAGGTGGGACAGGATACTACGAGCAGTACTTC. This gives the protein CASSIGGTGYYEQYF. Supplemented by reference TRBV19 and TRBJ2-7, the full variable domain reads DGGITQSPKYLFRKEGQNVTLSCEQNLNHDAMYWYRQDPGQGLRLIYYSQIVNDFQKGDIAEGYSVSREKKESFPLTVTSAQKNPTAFYLCASSIGGTGYYEQYFGPGTRLTVT.

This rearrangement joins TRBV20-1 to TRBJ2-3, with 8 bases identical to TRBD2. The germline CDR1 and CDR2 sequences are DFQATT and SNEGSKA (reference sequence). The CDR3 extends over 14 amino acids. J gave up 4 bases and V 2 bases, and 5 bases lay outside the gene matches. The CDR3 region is CSARKSAGADTQYF. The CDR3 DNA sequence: TGCAGTGCTAGAAAATCAGCGGGAGCAGATACGCAGTATTTT.

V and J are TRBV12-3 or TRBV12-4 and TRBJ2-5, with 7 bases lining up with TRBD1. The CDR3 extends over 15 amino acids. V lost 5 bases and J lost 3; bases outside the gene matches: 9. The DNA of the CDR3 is TGTGCCAGCAGTCCCAGAGGGGGCCGAAAAGAGACCCAGTACTTC. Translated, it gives CASSPRGGRKETQYF.

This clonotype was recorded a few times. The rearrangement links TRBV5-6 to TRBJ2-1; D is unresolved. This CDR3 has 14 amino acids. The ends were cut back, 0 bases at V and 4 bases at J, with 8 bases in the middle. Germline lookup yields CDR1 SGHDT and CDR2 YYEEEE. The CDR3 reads CASSLGFFYNEQFF. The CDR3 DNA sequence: TGTGCCAGCAGCTTGGGTTTTTTTTACAATGAGCAGTTCTTC.

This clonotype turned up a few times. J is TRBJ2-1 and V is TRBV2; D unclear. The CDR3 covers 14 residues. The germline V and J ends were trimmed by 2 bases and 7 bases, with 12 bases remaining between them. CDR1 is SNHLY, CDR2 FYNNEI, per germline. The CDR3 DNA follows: TGTGCCAGCAGTGAAAATCCGGGTCAAAATGAGCAGTTCTTC. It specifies CASSENPGQNEQFF.

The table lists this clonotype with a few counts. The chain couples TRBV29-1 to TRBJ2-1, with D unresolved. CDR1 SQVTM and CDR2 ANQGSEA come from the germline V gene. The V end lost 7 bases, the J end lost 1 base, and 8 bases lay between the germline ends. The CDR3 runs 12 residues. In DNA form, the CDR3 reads TGCAGCGGCGGTAGATCCTACAATGAGCAGTTCTTC. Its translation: CSGGRSYNEQFF.

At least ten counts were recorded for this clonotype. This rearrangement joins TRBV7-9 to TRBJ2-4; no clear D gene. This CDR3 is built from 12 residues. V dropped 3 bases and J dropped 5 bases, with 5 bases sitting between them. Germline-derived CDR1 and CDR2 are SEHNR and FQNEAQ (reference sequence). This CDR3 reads CASSLPENIQYF. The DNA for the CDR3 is TGTGCCAGCAGCTTGCCCGAAAACATTCAGTACTTC.

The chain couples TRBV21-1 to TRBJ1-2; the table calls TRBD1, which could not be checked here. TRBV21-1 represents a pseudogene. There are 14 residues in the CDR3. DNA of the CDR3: TGTGCCAGCAGTCCGACAGGGAGCAACTATGGCTACACCTTC. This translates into CASSPTGSNYGYTF.

CDR3 sequence: CASTFRNEQFF. The CDR3 DNA sequence: TGTGCCTCGACCTTTAGGAATGAGCAGTTCTTC. The V gene is TRBV6-5, the J gene TRBJ2-1, with D unresolved. Trimming left V 11 bases short and J 7 bases short, with 12 bases between. The length of the CDR3 is 11 residues. CDR1 is MNHEY and CDR2 is SVGAGI in the germline V gene.

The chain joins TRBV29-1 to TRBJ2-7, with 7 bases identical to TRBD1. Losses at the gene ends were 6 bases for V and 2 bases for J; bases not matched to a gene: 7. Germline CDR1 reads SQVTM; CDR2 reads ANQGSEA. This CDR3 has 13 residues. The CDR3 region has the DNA TGCAGCGTGGTGAACAGGGGAACCTACGAGCAGTACTTC. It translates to CSVVNRGTYEQYF.

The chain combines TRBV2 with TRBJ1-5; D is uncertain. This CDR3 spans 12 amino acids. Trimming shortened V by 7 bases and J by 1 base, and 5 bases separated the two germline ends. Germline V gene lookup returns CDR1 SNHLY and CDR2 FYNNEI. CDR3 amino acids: CASMESNQPQHF. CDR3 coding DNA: TGTGCCAGCATGGAAAGCAATCAGCCCCAGCATTTT.

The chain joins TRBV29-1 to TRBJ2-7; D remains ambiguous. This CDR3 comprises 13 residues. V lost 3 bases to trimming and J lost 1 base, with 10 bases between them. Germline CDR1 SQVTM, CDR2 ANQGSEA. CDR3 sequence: CSVDQSGSYEQYF. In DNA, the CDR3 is TGCAGCGTTGATCAGTCAGGTTCCTACGAGCAGTACTTC.

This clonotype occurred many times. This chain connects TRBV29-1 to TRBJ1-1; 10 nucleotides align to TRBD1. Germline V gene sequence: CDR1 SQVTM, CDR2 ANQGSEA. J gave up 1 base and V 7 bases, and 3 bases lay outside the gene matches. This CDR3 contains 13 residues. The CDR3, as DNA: TGCAGCGCATGGACAGGGGGGAACACTGAAGCTTTCTTT. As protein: CSAWTGGNTEAFF.

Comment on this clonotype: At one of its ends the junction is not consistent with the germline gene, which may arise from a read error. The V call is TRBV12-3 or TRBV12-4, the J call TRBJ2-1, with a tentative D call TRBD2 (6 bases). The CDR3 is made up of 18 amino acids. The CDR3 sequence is CASSLEGLPLSSYNEQFF. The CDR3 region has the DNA TGTGCCAGTAGTTTGGAGGGTTTGCCTCTCAGCTCCTACAATGAGCAGTTCTTC.

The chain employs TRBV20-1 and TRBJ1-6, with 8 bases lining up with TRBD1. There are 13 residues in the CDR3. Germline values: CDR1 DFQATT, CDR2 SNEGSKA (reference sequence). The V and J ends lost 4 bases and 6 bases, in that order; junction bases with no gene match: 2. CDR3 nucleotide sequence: TGCAGTGCTACAGGGGGCGTTAATTCACCCCTCCACTTT. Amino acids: CSATGGVNSPLHF.

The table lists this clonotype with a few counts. Here the CDR3 reads CASTTTGGSGNTIYF. DNA of the CDR3: TGTGCCAGCACCACGACAGGGGGCTCTGGAAACACCATATATTTT. The J gene is TRBJ1-3, the V gene TRBV12-3 or TRBV12-4; TRBD1 matches 9 bases. Trimming took 7 bases from V and 0 from J; bases not matched to a gene: 4. The CDR3 is made up of 15 amino acids.

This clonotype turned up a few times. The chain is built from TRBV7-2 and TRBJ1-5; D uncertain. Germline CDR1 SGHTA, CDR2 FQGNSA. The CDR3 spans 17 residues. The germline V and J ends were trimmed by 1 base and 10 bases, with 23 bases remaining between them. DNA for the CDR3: TGTGCCAGCAGCTTAGGGGGATTAGGACGATCAATCAGCCCCCAGCATTTT. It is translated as CASSLGGLGRSISPQHF.

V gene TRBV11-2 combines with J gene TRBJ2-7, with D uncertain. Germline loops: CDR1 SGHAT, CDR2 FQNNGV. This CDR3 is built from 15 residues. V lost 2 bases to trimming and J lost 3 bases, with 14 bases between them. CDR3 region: CASSLILVSGYEQYF. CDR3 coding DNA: TGTGCCAGCAGCTTAATTTTAGTTTCCGGCTACGAGCAGTACTTC.

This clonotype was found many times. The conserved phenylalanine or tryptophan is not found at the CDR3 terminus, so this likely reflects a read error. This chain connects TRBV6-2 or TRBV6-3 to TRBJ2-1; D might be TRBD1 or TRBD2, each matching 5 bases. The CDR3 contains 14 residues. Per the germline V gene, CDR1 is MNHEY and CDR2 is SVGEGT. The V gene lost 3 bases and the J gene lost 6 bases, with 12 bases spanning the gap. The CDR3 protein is CASSYYGGSNEQFL. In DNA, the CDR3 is TGTGCCAGCAGTTATTATGGGGGATCCAATGAGCAGTTCCTC.

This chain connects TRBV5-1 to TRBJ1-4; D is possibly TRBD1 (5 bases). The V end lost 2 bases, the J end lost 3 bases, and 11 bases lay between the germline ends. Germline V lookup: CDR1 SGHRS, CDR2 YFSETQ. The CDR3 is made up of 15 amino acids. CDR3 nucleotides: TGCGCCAGCAGCTTCCAGGGTGCTTCTAATGAAAAACTGTTTTTT. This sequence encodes CASSFQGASNEKLFF.

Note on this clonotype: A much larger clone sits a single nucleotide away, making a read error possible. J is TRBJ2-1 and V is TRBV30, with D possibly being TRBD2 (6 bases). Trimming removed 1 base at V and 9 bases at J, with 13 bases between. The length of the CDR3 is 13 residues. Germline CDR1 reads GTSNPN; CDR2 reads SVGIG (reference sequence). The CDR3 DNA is TGTGCCTGGAGTGGAACGGGAGAGCGTGAGCAGTTCTTC. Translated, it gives CAWSGTGEREQFF.

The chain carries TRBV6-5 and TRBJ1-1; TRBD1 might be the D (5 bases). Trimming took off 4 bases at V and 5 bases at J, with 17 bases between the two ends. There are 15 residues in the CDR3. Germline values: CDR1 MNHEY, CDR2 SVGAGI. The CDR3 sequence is CASSLYGQGLTEAFF. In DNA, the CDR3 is TGTGCCAGCAGTTTGTATGGGCAGGGTTTGACTGAAGCTTTCTTT.